This entry is about one TCR beta chain. These data originate in a study of identifying expanded T cells in peripheral blood. With 2 bases clipped from V and 7 bases from J, the junction kept 19 bases outside the gene matches. Germline V gives CDR1 LGHNA, CDR2 YSLEER. CDR3 length: 19 residues. Repertoires were generated with immunoSEQ multiplex PCR, while TCRdb's copy carries only in-frame clones and drops some. The sample consists of around 94,000 clones, about 85% of them appearing once. The sequence was obtained from a person aged 18 to 75 in good health. The specimen was blood. The genes are TRBV4-3 and TRBJ1-5, with 8 bases lining up with TRBD1. The CDR3: CASSQTPSQGARVGQPQHF. Written as DNA, the CDR3 is TGCGCCAGCAGCCAAACTCCGTCTCAGGGGGCGCGAGTAGGACAGCCCCAGCATTTT.